The 24 T cell receptor beta chains below come from one sample, sequenced in a study of blood T cell repertoires in COVID-19. Only in-frame clones appear in the TCRdb table, and some are missing; sequencing was by immunoSEQ multiplex PCR. This sample carries some 500,000 clones, over 75% of them seen once, and the ten largest clones take 1.5% to 2%. The sequencing sample was made of PBMCs or T cells enriched from blood (not recorded which). These receptors all stem from a middle-aged woman who had recovered from COVID-19.

This chain links TRBV4-1 with TRBJ2-6, with D maybe TRBD2 (7 bases). The V and J ends lost 0 bases and 2 bases respectively, with 11 bases between them. Germline CDR1 reads MGHRA; CDR2 reads YSYEKL. This CDR3 region has 17 residues. CDR3 coding DNA: TGCGCCAGCAGCCAAGAGGGGGGGCTCACTGGGGCCAACGTCCTGACTTTC. It translates to CASSQEGGLTGANVLTF.

This chain links TRBV5-1 with TRBJ2-2; TRBD2 agrees at 14 bases. This CDR3 is 17 amino acids long. After removal of 4 bases from V and 1 base from J, the junction contained 3 bases not matched to a gene. Germline CDR1 reads SGHRS; CDR2 reads YFSETQ. The DNA of the CDR3 is TGCGCCAGCAGCCCAGGGACTAGCGGGGGGAACACCGGGGAGCTGTTTTTT. As protein: CASSPGTSGGNTGELFF.

V usage is TRBV12-3 or TRBV12-4 and J usage is TRBJ1-2; D ambiguous. V lost 4 bases and J lost 5, with 5 bases in between. CDR3 length equals 11 residues. CDR3 DNA sequence: TGTGCCAGCAGTTCGGTTTATGGCTACACCTTC. Residues: CASSSVYGYTF.

The genes are TRBV18 and TRBJ2-5, with 7 bases aligning to TRBD2. Losses at the gene ends were 0 bases for V and 8 bases for J; bases not matched to a gene: 9. Germline V gene lookup returns CDR1 KGHSH and CDR2 LQKENI. The CDR3 has 15 amino acids. The CDR3 loop reads CASSPPLSGPLTQYF. In DNA form, the CDR3 reads TGTGCCAGCTCACCACCGCTTAGCGGGCCCCTAACCCAGTACTTC.

V and J are TRBV18 and TRBJ1-2, with TRBD1 matching 10 bases. With V trimmed by 5 bases and J by 1 base, 10 bases remained unmatched. Germline V gives CDR1 KGHSH, CDR2 LQKENI. CDR3 size: 17 residues. The CDR3 reads CASSSARQGAVNYGYTF. The CDR3 region has the DNA TGTGCCAGCTCATCGGCAAGACAGGGGGCTGTTAACTATGGCTACACCTTC.

This clone was seen just once. The J gene is TRBJ2-7, the V gene TRBV10-3; D is perhaps TRBD1 (6 bases). V was pared by 7 bases and J by 5 bases, with 15 bases between. Germline V CDR1 and CDR2: ENHRY, SYGVKD. The length of the CDR3 is 13 residues. The CDR3 nucleotides read TGTGCCATCACTTCGACTCCAGGGGACGAGCAGTACTTC. Protein sequence: CAITSTPGDEQYF.

The chain carries TRBV10-1 and TRBJ2-6, with TRBD2 matching over 7 bases. Losses at the gene ends were 0 bases for V and 0 bases for J; bases not matched to a gene: 5. This CDR3 comprises 18 residues. The V gene's germline CDR1 is WNHNN and CDR2 SYGVQD (reference sequence). For the CDR3, the DNA is TGCGCCAGCAGTGAGTCACGGGGACTACTCTCTGGGGCCAACGTCCTGACTTTC. Translating gives CASSESRGLLSGANVLTF.

Turning to this clone: This sample includes further DNA sequences coding for the same CDR3. This sequence joins TRBV11-3 and TRBJ1-1; a weak D match, TRBD1 (6 bases). CDR3 length: 15 amino acids. Germline V CDR1 and CDR2: SGHNT, YENEEA. V lost 5 bases and J lost 0, with 13 bases in between. The DNA for the CDR3 is TGTGCCAGCAGCCCCCGGGGGGCGCTGAACACTGAAGCTTTCTTT. Translating gives CASSPRGALNTEAFF.

This clone was seen a few times. The J gene is TRBJ1-6, the V gene TRBV21-1; the DNA was not compared with TRBD1, the D call given in the table. TRBV21-1 is a pseudogene locus. The CDR3 is 15 residues long. The CDR3 sequence: CASNLGYNHNSPLHF. The CDR3 coding sequence is TGTGCCAGCAACCTGGGCTACAACCATAATTCACCCCTCCACTTT.

The rearrangement uses TRBV6-2 or TRBV6-3 and TRBJ2-1, with 16 positions matching TRBD2. From germline, CDR1 is MNHEY and CDR2 SVGEGT. J gave up 5 bases and V 8 bases, and 9 bases lay outside the gene matches. The CDR3 loop spans 17 amino acids. The CDR3 nucleotides read TGTGCCAGCGGCCATCAGGGACTAGCGGGAGGGCACAATGAGCAGTTCTTC. This translates into CASGHQGLAGGHNEQFF.

The CDR3 DNA reads as TGCGCCAGCAGCCAAGAACGGGTACAGGGAAGGCATGGCTACACCTTC. This sequence encodes CASSQERVQGRHGYTF. The chain recombines TRBV4-3 with TRBJ1-2; D may be TRBD1 (6 bases). The V end was cut by 0 bases, the J end by 6 bases, with 17 bases between. The germline V gene has CDR1 LGHNA and CDR2 YSLEER. The CDR3 runs to 16 residues.

V gene TRBV18 combines with J gene TRBJ2-6; TRBD1 agrees at 7 bases. In germline, CDR1 is KGHSH, CDR2 LQKENI. Trimming cost V 6 bases and J 3 bases; bases outside gene matches: 5. This CDR3 has 15 residues. The CDR3, as DNA: TGTGCCAGCTCGTCCAGGGGGAGTGGGGCCAACGTCCTGACTTTC. Protein product: CASSSRGSGANVLTF.

The chain couples TRBV5-1 to TRBJ1-3, with D possibly TRBD1 on 5 matching bases. The CDR3 is 14 residues long. Trimming pared 9 bases from V and 2 bases from J, leaving 15 bases between. Germline V gene data show CDR1 as SGHRS and CDR2 as YFSETQ. CDR3 nucleotide sequence: TGCGCCAAATCGGGGGTGCCTCCTGGAAACACCATATATTTT. Amino acid sequence: CAKSGVPPGNTIYF.

The chain couples TRBV11-3 to TRBJ2-1, with 10 bases that match TRBD2. In germline, CDR1 is SGHNT, CDR2 YENEEA. The CDR3 runs to 17 residues. With 4 bases clipped from V and 8 bases from J, the junction kept 14 bases outside the gene matches. In nucleotides, the CDR3 is TGTGCCAGCAGCTCCATATCGCTAGCGGGAGAAACGCATGAGCAGTTCTTC. Encoded protein: CASSSISLAGETHEQFF.

This clone was counted once. The V call is TRBV24-1, the J call TRBJ2-3, with TRBD2 as a possible D gene (6 bases). Germline loops: CDR1 KGHDR, CDR2 SFDVKD. The CDR3 covers 15 residues. V was clipped by 4 bases and J by 6 bases, with 16 bases between them. The DNA for the CDR3 is TGTGCCACCAGTGACCAAACTAGCCCCACGGATACGCAGTATTTT. Its protein is CATSDQTSPTDTQYF.

This clone was seen once. This chain connects TRBV10-1 to TRBJ2-2; the D gene is possibly TRBD2 (5 bases). The CDR3 has 14 amino acids. Germline assignment: CDR1 WNHNN and CDR2 SYGVQD (reference sequence). Deletions cut 4 bases from V and 4 bases from J, with 10 bases between. CDR3 residues: CASSVGVSTGELFF. In DNA form, the CDR3 reads TGCGCCAGCAGTGTCGGGGTTAGCACCGGGGAGCTGTTTTTT.

This chain uses TRBV5-6 with TRBJ2-7; maybe TRBD1 (6 bases). Germline assignment: CDR1 SGHDT and CDR2 YYEEEE. V lost 4 bases and J 0 bases, leaving 11 bases between the germline ends. The CDR3 is 14 amino acids. CDR3 nucleotides: TGTGCCAGCAGCACCAGAGGGGGCTCCTACGAGCAGTACTTC. It specifies CASSTRGGSYEQYF.

This sequence joins TRBV2 and TRBJ2-7; 7 bases are shared with TRBD2. V shed 6 bases and J 0 bases; nucleotides not matched to a gene: 8. The CDR3 is 15 residues long. CDR1 is SNHLY, CDR2 FYNNEI, per germline. The CDR3 protein is CASRRLRDYSYEQYF. Here the CDR3 DNA reads TGTGCCAGCAGGCGACTTCGGGACTACTCCTACGAGCAGTACTTC.

This clone appeared a few times. This sequence joins TRBV5-1 and TRBJ2-7; possible D gene TRBD1, 5 bases. V was cut by 1 base and J by 3 bases, with 20 bases left in between. The CDR3 spans 17 residues. Germline V gives CDR1 SGHRS, CDR2 YFSETQ. The CDR3 spells CASSLPRSQGWYYEQYF. The CDR3 DNA follows: TGCGCCAGCAGCTTGCCCCGATCCCAGGGATGGTACTACGAGCAGTACTTC.

The DNA for the CDR3 is TGTGCCAGCAGCTTATCCCGGGGGGGTGGTAATTCACCCCTCCACTTT. It codes for CASSLSRGGGNSPLHF. This chain joins TRBV11-2 and TRBJ1-6, with a possible D match to TRBD1 (5 bases). The CDR3 length is 16 residues. Germline CDR1 SGHAT, CDR2 FQNNGV. Trimming took off 2 bases at V and 6 bases at J, with 14 bases between the two ends.

The V and J genes are TRBV6-5 and TRBJ1-2; the match to TRBD1 covers 8 bases. This CDR3 has 16 residues. From germline, CDR1 is MNHEY and CDR2 SVGAGI. Losses at the gene ends were 0 bases for V and 3 bases for J; bases not matched to a gene: 6. The CDR3 DNA reads as TGTGCCAGCAGTTACTCGCGAAGGACAGGGCACTATGGCTACACCTTC. Its protein is CASSYSRRTGHYGYTF.

The chain is built from TRBV6-2 or TRBV6-3 and TRBJ2-3; 9 nucleotides line up with TRBD2. The CDR3 has 17 amino acids. The germline V gene has CDR1 MNHEY and CDR2 SVGEGT. Trimming cost V 5 bases and J 5 bases; bases outside gene matches: 14. The CDR3 bases are TGTGCCAGCAGTCGCACAATAGCGGGAGTTGGGGAAGATACGCAGTATTTT. Its protein is CASSRTIAGVGEDTQYF.

V usage is TRBV11-3 and J usage is TRBJ2-1; 10 nucleotides match TRBD2. CDR1 and CDR2 from the germline V gene are SGHNT and YENEEA. This CDR3 is 16 amino acids long. V shed 4 bases, J shed 6 bases, and the junction held 9 bases outside the gene matches. The CDR3 sequence: CASSSSSGSSGNEQFF. The CDR3 DNA is TGTGCCAGCAGCTCTTCTAGCGGGAGCTCTGGCAATGAGCAGTTCTTC. Full variable domain (rest looked up from reference TRBV11-3 and TRBJ2-1): EAGVVQSPRYKIIEKKQPVAFWCNPISGHNTLYWYLQNLGQGPELLIRYENEEAVDDSQLPKDRFSAERLKGVDSTLKIQPAELGDSAVYLCASSSSSGSSGNEQFFGPGTRLTVL.

The chain has TRBV5-4 and TRBJ2-7, with TRBD1 identical over 7 bases. Per the germline V gene, CDR1 is SGHNT and CDR2 is YYREEE (reference sequence). The CDR3 extends over 14 amino acids. The V and J ends lost 2 bases and 4 bases, in that order; junction bases with no gene match: 6. CDR3: CASSLTDRVYEQYF. The CDR3 DNA sequence: TGTGCCAGCAGCTTAACTGACAGGGTATACGAGCAGTACTTC.